This record covers a single T cell receptor beta chain. This specimen belongs to a study of blood T cell repertoires in COVID-19. Study details: Samples representing acute and convalescent COVID-19 were sourced from the United States, Italy and Spain. Sources were T cells, B-cell-depleted T cells, or PBMCs; the material itself was cDNA or gDNA.

The CDR3 contains 15 residues. Germline lookup yields CDR1 SGHTA and CDR2 FQGNSA. V dropped 3 bases and J dropped 0; count of bases not matched to a gene: 4. Original data processing: The assay estimated nucleated cells by amplifying reference gene primers. Produced via immunoSEQ multiplex PCR; TCRdb's table is partial and in-frame only. V, J and clone size derive from that table, while D and trimming were established from the DNA sequence. This sample yields 150,000 or so clones, of which approximately 88% are seen a single time; 13% to 15% belongs to the top ten. The TCR was taken from a man aged 18 to 35 with active or convalescent COVID-19. The chain is built from TRBV7-2 and TRBJ1-2; 7 bases fit TRBD1. Sequencing used peripheral blood. This chain's CDR3 is CASSFSDRANYGYTF. CDR3 DNA: TGTGCCAGCAGCTTCTCCGACAGGGCTAACTATGGCTACACCTTC.